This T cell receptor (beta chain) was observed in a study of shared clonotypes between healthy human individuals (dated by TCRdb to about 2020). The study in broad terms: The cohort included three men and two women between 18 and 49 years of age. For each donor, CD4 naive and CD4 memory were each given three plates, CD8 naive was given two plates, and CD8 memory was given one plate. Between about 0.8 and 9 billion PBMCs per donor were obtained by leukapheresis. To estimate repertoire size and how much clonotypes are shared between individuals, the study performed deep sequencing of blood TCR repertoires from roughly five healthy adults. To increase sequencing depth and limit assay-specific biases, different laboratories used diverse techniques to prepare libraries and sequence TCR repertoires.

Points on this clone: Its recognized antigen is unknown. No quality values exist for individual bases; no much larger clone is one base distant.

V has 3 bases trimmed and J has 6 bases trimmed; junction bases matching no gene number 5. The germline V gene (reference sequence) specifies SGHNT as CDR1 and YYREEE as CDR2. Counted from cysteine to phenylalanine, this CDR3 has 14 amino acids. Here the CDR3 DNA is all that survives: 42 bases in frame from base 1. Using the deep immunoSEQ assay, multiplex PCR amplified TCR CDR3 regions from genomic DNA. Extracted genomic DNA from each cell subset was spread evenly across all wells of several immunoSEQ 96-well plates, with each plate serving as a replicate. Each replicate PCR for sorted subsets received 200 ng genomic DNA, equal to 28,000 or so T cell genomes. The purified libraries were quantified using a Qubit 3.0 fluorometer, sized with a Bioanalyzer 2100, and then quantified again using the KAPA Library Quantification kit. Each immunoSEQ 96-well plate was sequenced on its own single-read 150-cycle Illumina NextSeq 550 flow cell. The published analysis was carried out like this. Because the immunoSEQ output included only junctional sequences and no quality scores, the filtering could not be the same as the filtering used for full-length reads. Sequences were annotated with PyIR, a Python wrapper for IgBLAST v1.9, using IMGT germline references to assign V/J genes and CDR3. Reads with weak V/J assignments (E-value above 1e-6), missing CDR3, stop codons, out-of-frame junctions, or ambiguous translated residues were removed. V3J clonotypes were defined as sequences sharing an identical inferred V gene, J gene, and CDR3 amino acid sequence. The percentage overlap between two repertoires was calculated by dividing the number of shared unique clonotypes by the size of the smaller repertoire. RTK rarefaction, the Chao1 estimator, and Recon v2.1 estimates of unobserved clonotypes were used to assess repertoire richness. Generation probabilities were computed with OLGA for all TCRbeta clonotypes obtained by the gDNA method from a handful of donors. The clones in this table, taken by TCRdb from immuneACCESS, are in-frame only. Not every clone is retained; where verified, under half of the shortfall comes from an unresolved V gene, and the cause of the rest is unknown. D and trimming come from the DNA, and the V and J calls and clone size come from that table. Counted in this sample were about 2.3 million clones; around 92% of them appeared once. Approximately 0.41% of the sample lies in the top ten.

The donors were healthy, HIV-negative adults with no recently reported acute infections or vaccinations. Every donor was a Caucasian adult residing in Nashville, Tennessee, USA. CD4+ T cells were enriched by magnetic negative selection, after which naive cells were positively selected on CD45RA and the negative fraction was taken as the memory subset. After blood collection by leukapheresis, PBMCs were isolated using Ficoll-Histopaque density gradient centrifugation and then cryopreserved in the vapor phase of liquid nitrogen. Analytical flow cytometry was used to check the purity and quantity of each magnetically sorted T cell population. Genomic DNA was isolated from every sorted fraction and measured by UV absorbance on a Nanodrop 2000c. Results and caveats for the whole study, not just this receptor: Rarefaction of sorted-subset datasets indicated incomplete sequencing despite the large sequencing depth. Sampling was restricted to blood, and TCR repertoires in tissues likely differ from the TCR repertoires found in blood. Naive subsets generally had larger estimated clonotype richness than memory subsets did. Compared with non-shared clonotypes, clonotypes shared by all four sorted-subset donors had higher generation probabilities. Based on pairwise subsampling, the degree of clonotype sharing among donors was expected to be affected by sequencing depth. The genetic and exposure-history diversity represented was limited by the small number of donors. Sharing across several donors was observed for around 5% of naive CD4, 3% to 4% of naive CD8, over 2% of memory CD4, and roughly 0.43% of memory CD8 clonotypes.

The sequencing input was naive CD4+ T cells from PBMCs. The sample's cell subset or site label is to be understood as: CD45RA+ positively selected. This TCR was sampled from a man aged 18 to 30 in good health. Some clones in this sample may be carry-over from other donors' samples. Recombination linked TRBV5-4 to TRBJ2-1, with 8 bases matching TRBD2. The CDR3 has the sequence CASSSRTSRNEQFF. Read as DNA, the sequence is TGTGCCAGCAGCTCCCGGACTAGCCGCAATGAGCAGTTCTTC.